Listed here are 21 T cell receptor beta chains from one sample, sequenced in a study of T cell clusters in autoimmune cytopenias. Tens of thousands of genome equivalents of blood DNA were amplified for TRB. One tube held mixed TRB-A and TRB-B primer pools for touch-down PCR. TCRdb reworked the multiplex PCR reads into one entry per CDR3 protein, no DNA. Found here are about 6,800 distinct CDR3 sequences; the top ten clones hold around 25%. The sample taken for sequencing was peripheral blood. Source of these receptors: a human donor with an autoimmune cytopenia or autoimmune hepatitis (not recorded which).

The chain recombines TRBV20-1 with TRBJ2-1; the D call from TCRdb, TRBD1, cannot be confirmed without DNA. CDR3 length: 15 amino acids. CDR1 is DFQATT, CDR2 SNEGSKA, per germline (reference sequence). CDR3 region: CSARDNGAGHNEQFF.

V gene TRBV24-1 combines with J gene TRBJ2-5; TCRdb names TRBD2, which stays unverified in the absence of DNA. Germline V lookup: CDR1 KGHDR, CDR2 SFDVKD. The CDR3 covers 18 residues. The CDR3 region is CATSGTSGEDDYQETQYF.

V usage is TRBV19 and J usage is TRBJ1-4; with no DNA, the TCRdb D assignment of TRBD1 cannot be verified. This CDR3 comprises 14 residues. From germline, CDR1 is LNHDA and CDR2 SQIVND (reference sequence). CDR3: CASRYRDANEKLFF. The complete variable domain, with remaining parts taken from reference TRBV19 and TRBJ1-4, reads DGGITQSPKYLFRKEGQNVTLSCEQNLNHDAMYWYRQDPGQGLRLIYYSQIVNDFQKGDIAEGYSVSREKKESFPLTVTSAQKNPTAFYLCASRYRDANEKLFFGSGTQLSVL.

The gene calls are TRBV14 and TRBJ2-3. The germline V gene has CDR1 SGHDN and CDR2 FVKESK. The CDR3 covers 16 residues. The CDR3 loop is CASSRNLPISTDTQYF. The full variable domain, with the rest looked up from reference TRBV14 and TRBJ2-3, is EAGVTQFPSHSVIEKGQTVTLRCDPISGHDNLYWYRRVMGKEIKFLLHFVKESKQDESGMPNNRFLAERTGGTYSTLKVQPAELEDSGVYFCASSRNLPISTDTQYFGPGTRLTVL.

CDR3 protein: CSVSRDSSNQPQHF. The gene calls are TRBV20-1 and TRBJ1-5. CDR3 length equals 14 residues. CDR1 is DFQATT and CDR2 is SNEGSKA in the germline V gene (reference sequence).

The chain joins TRBV6-1 to TRBJ1-5. CDR3 length equals 16 residues. Germline V gene data show CDR1 as MNHNS and CDR2 as SASEGT. The chain's CDR3 is CASTPSAGPSTQPQHF.

The chain is built from TRBV28 and TRBJ2-5; TCRdb lists TRBD2, though no DNA is available to test this call. The length of the CDR3 is 15 residues. Germline CDR1 is MDHEN and CDR2 is SYDVKM. The CDR3 region is CASSLSSRIPHEQYF.

The chain recombines TRBV6-2 or TRBV6-3 with TRBJ2-2; TCRdb calls TRBD1, which cannot be checked without DNA. CDR3 length: 17 residues. CDR1 is MNHEY, CDR2 SVGEGT, per germline. The CDR3 region is CASSYTGTEVYTGELFF.

The chain is built from TRBV18 and TRBJ1-5; TCRdb gives TRBD1 as the D gene, but with no DNA this cannot be confirmed. The CDR3 consists of 15 residues. The V gene's germline CDR1 is KGHSH and CDR2 LQKENI. The chain's CDR3 is CASSPLRGSNQPQHF.

This clonotype counts as medium-sized by frequency. The genes are TRBV29-1 and TRBJ2-2; no DNA is available, so the TRBD1 call from TCRdb remains unchecked. Germline V gene lookup returns CDR1 SQVTM and CDR2 ANQGSEA. This CDR3 has 16 amino acids. This chain's CDR3 is CSVVGDRGIGTGELFF.

The chain employs TRBV6-6 and TRBJ2-1; with no DNA, the TCRdb D assignment of TRBD2 cannot be verified. Germline V gene sequence: CDR1 MNHNY, CDR2 SVGAGI (reference sequence). This CDR3 comprises 14 residues. The CDR3 protein is CASSLAGARREQFF.

The chain links TRBV6-6 to TRBJ1-1. This CDR3 spans 14 amino acids. Germline CDR1 and CDR2: MNHNY and SVGAGI (reference sequence). The chain's CDR3 is CASSYPDKPSMAFF.

V gene TRBV6-1 combines with J gene TRBJ2-1; TCRdb outputs TRBD1, but without DNA this stays unchecked. Germline values: CDR1 MNHNS, CDR2 SASEGT. CDR3 length: 13 amino acids. This chain's CDR3 is CASSDSGRSEQFF.

In terms of frequency, this clonotype is medium-sized. V is TRBV6-5 and J is TRBJ1-4; as DNA is missing, the TRBD1 call by TCRdb cannot be tested. Germline CDR1 reads MNHEY; CDR2 reads SVGAGI. CDR3 length: 12 amino acids. CDR3 sequence reads: CASRRQNEKLFF.

Its frequency marks this clonotype as medium-sized (0.01 to 0.1%). The chain has TRBV12-3 or TRBV12-4 and TRBJ2-7; the TCRdb call, TRBD2, lacks DNA for checking. The CDR3 is made up of 12 amino acids. The CDR3 here is CASNLVGPEQYF.

In terms of frequency, this clonotype is medium-sized. The gene calls are TRBV29-1 and TRBJ2-1; TCRdb picks TRBD2, but there is no DNA to check that call. There are 12 residues in the CDR3. The germline CDR1 and CDR2 sequences are SQVTM and ANQGSEA. CDR3 sequence: CSLASRAGEQFF.

V is TRBV18 and J is TRBJ1-2. Germline loops: CDR1 KGHSH, CDR2 LQKENI. This CDR3 region has 13 residues. CDR3 region: CASSRADAYGYTF.

This clonotype is identified as medium-sized (0.01 to 0.1%) from frequency. This sequence joins TRBV12-3 or TRBV12-4 and TRBJ2-1; the D gene TCRdb calls, TRBD1, cannot be checked with no DNA. CDR3 length: 14 residues. The CDR3 protein is CASSPGTGGDEQFF.

This clonotype is labeled medium-sized based on frequency. This chain joins TRBV6-5 and TRBJ1-1; as DNA is missing, the TRBD1 call by TCRdb cannot be tested. The CDR3 has 12 amino acids. Per the germline V gene, CDR1 is MNHEY and CDR2 is SVGAGI. The CDR3 protein is CASSGPGQEAFF.

This CDR3 is CARSSLGANEQFF. J is TRBJ2-1 and V is TRBV6-5; TCRdb's D call of TRBD1 is untestable without DNA. The CDR3 consists of 13 residues. Per the germline V gene, CDR1 is MNHEY and CDR2 is SVGAGI.

The CDR3 sequence: CASSFVSYNSPLHF. This chain links TRBV6-1 with TRBJ1-6. Germline values: CDR1 MNHNS, CDR2 SASEGT. The CDR3 is made up of 14 amino acids.